Included here is one T cell receptor (beta chain) sequence, with context. This sample is part of a study of glioma-infiltrating T cells after dendritic cell vaccination. Study-level information: Autologous tumor lysate was loaded overnight onto monocyte-derived dendritic cells grown about 7 days with IL-4 and GM-CSF.

Method: immunoSEQ multiplex PCR; TCRdb's copy keeps in-frame clones and lacks some. The sample holds some 46,000 clones; about 89% are singletons and the top ten take around 5%. Looked up from germline, CDR1 is SGHVS and CDR2 is FNYEAQ. The V gene lost 1 base and the J gene lost 3 bases, with 13 bases spanning the gap. This CDR3 contains 16 residues. Time point reported: after dendritic cell vaccination, including at tumor progression/relapse. The specimen was blood, collected after dendritic cell vaccination. The genes are TRBV7-6 and TRBJ1-5; D ambiguous. This receptor was taken from a human donor with glioblastoma. The CDR3 bases are TGTGCCAGCAGCTTAGAACTCCGCCCGAACAATCAGCCCCAGCATTTT. Its protein product is CASSLELRPNNQPQHF.